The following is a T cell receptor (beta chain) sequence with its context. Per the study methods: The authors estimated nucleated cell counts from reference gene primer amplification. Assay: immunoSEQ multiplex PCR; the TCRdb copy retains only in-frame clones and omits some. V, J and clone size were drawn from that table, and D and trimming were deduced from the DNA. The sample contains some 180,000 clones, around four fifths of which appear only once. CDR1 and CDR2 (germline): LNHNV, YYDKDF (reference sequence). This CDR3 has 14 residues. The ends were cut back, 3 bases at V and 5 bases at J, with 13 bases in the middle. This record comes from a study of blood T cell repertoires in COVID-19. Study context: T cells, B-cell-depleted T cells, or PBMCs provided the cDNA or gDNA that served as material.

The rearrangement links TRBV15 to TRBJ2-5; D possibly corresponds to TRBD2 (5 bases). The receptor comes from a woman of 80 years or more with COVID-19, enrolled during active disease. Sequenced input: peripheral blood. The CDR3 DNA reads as TGTGCCACCAGCAGGATACCTCGAGGGGAGACCCAGTACTTC. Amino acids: CATSRIPRGETQYF.